This TCR beta chain was found in a study of CD8 T cells in Susac syndrome. Reverse transcription of roughly 0.5 to 1 ug RNA was carried out with random hexamers. An immunoSEQ multiplex PCR amplified TCR beta CDR3 over 54 Vbeta and 13 Jbeta. TCRdb re-analysed the immunoSEQ multiplex PCR reads in MiXCR, keeping a single row per CDR3 protein. The table shows about 300,000 distinct CDR3 sequences, with under 95% occurring only once. The CD8+ and CD4+ T cells were negatively isolated, with the TEMRA cells enriched by FACS. The receptor comes from a human donor with multiple sclerosis. The specimen was CD4+ T cells from PBMCs.

The CDR3: CASSQEGNQPQHF. CDR3 coding DNA: TGCGCCAGCAGCCAGGAGGGCAATCAGCCCCAGCATTTT. The chain employs TRBV5-1 and TRBJ1-5; D is uncertain. The V end lost 4 bases, the J end lost 2 bases, and 7 bases lay between the germline ends. Germline V gene sequence: CDR1 SGHRS, CDR2 YFSETQ. The CDR3 is 13 residues long. Looking up the rest from reference TRBV5-1 and TRBJ1-5 gives the full variable domain: KAGVTQTPRYLIKTRGQQVTLSCSPISGHRSVSWYQQTPGQGLQFLFEYFSETQRNKGNFPGRFSGRQFSNSRSEMNVSTLELGDSALYLCASSQEGNQPQHFGDGTRLSIL.